Shown below are 14 T cell receptor beta chains from a single sample sequenced in a study of blood T cell repertoires in COVID-19. Sequencing was performed with immunoSEQ multiplex PCR; in TCRdb, only in-frame clones are kept and a portion is missing. Of about 220,000 clones in the sample, over 80% were seen once. The sample taken for sequencing was PBMCs or T cells enriched from blood (not recorded which). The receptors were gathered from a woman aged 40 to 50 who had recovered from COVID-19.

The chain couples TRBV6-5 to TRBJ1-1; the D gene is possibly TRBD1 (6 bases). The germline gives CDR1 MNHEY, CDR2 SVGAGI. The V end lost 6 bases, the J end lost 5 bases, and 19 bases lay between the germline ends. This CDR3 region has 15 residues. CDR3 bases: TGTGCCAGCAGCGATGGGGGGGCGCCGGGGACTGAAGCTTTCTTT. Residues: CASSDGGAPGTEAFF.

The rearrangement links TRBV28 to TRBJ2-3, with D unresolved. The CDR3 sequence is 13 residues long. Trimming left V 2 bases short and J 0 bases short, with 3 bases between. From germline, CDR1 is MDHEN and CDR2 SYDVKM. The CDR3 spells CASSLPSTDTQYF. The CDR3 DNA reads TGTGCCAGCAGTTTACCTAGCACAGATACGCAGTATTTT.

This chain connects TRBV4-1 to TRBJ2-3; D not certain. V gave up 1 base and J gave up 4 bases, with 6 bases separating them. Germline V gene data show CDR1 as MGHRA and CDR2 as YSYEKL. The CDR3 runs to 13 residues. CDR3 protein: CASSQAPADTQYF. The CDR3 region has the DNA TGCGCCAGCAGCCAAGCACCGGCAGATACGCAGTATTTT.

The V and J genes are TRBV24-1 and TRBJ1-3, with D possibly being TRBD1 (6 bases). This CDR3 is 15 amino acids long. Germline V CDR1 and CDR2: KGHDR, SFDVKD. DNA for the CDR3: TGTGCGCCTCGGACAGACATAATCTCTGGAAACACCATATATTTT. It encodes CAPRTDIISGNTIYF.

The table lists this clone with a count of one. V and J are TRBV7-2 and TRBJ1-6; weak D call: TRBD1 (6 bases). Trimming left V 7 bases short and J 9 bases short, with 16 bases between. In germline, CDR1 is SGHTA, CDR2 FQGNSA. This CDR3 has 14 amino acids. The CDR3 DNA is TGTGCCAGCACTCCGGGGGGGGCTGGTTCACCCCTCCACTTT. Its protein is CASTPGGAGSPLHF.

The chain couples TRBV2 to TRBJ2-7, with unresolved D. This CDR3 region has 12 residues. V gave up 7 bases and J gave up 4 bases, with 11 bases separating them. CDR1 is SNHLY and CDR2 is FYNNEI in the germline V gene. For the CDR3, the DNA is TGTGCCAGCAATCGCAGACTTTACGAGCAGTACGTC. Translation: CASNRRLYEQYV.

This chain uses TRBV10-2 with TRBJ1-1; 8 nucleotides agree with TRBD1. There are 13 residues in the CDR3. Trimming at V came to 7 bases and at J to 1 base, leaving 2 bases not matched to a gene. The germline V gene encodes CDR1 WSHSY and CDR2 SAAADI. CDR3 sequence (DNA): TGCGCCAGCAACAGGGGGAAGAACACTGAAGCTTTCTTT. It encodes CASNRGKNTEAFF.

This rearrangement joins TRBV5-6 to TRBJ2-6; 13 bases match TRBD2. The CDR3 sequence is 19 residues long. Germline CDR1 is SGHDT and CDR2 is YYEEEE. The ends lost 2 bases at V and 0 bases at J; junction bases unmatched: 5. The CDR3 protein is CASSFRLAGGFSGANVLTF. CDR3 sequence (DNA): TGTGCCAGCAGCTTTCGACTAGCGGGGGGTTTCTCTGGGGCCAACGTCCTGACTTTC.

The chain is built from TRBV7-8 and TRBJ1-3; no reliable D call. The CDR3 is made up of 15 amino acids. With 6 bases removed from V and 0 bases from J, the gap between germline ends came to 12 bases. Germline values: CDR1 SGHVS, CDR2 FQNEAQ. CDR3 sequence: CASRPLGVSGNTIYF. Written as DNA, the CDR3 is TGTGCCAGCAGACCGCTCGGGGTCTCTGGAAACACCATATATTTT.

The chain joins TRBV7-8 to TRBJ2-5, with TRBD2 matching 8 bases. Trimming took 5 bases from V and 2 from J; bases not matched to a gene: 10. The CDR3 is made up of 16 amino acids. Germline V gives CDR1 SGHVS, CDR2 FQNEAQ. CDR3 sequence: CASSATSVRGQETQYF. CDR3 sequence (DNA): TGTGCCAGCAGCGCGACTAGCGTGAGGGGTCAAGAGACCCAGTACTTC.

This chain connects TRBV5-1 to TRBJ1-4; D uncertain. The CDR3 has 14 residues. Trimming shortened V by 1 base and J by 0 bases, and 4 bases separated the two germline ends. The germline V gene encodes CDR1 SGHRS and CDR2 YFSETQ. The CDR3 bases are TGCGCCAGCAGCTTGTCTTCAACTAATGAAAAACTGTTTTTT. This encodes CASSLSSTNEKLFF.

The chain links TRBV7-9 to TRBJ1-2; no firm D call. Germline-derived CDR1 and CDR2 are SEHNR and FQNEAQ (reference sequence). V lost 11 bases and J lost 0, with 13 bases in between. The CDR3 has 13 residues. As DNA, the CDR3 is TGTGCCGTGTCAGAACAAGCTAACTATGGCTACACCTTC. Its translation: CAVSEQANYGYTF.

The chain couples TRBV30 to TRBJ1-5; 8 nucleotides agree with TRBD1. The CDR3 is 15 residues long. From germline, CDR1 is GTSNPN and CDR2 SVGIG (reference sequence). V shed 3 bases, J shed 2 bases, and the junction held 6 bases outside the gene matches. DNA of the CDR3: TGTGCCTGGAGACCCCCGGGACAGGGCAATCAGCCCCAGCATTTT. Translation gives CAWRPPGQGNQPQHF.

This clone has only one observation. The chain uses TRBV18 and TRBJ1-4, with a tentative D call TRBD1 (5 bases). Germline V gives CDR1 KGHSH, CDR2 LQKENI. V lost 4 bases and J 8 bases, leaving 14 bases between the germline ends. This CDR3 region has 14 residues. CDR3 protein: CASSRDQGGEKLFF. The CDR3 bases are TGTGCCAGCTCACGCGATCAGGGTGGCGAAAAACTGTTTTTT.